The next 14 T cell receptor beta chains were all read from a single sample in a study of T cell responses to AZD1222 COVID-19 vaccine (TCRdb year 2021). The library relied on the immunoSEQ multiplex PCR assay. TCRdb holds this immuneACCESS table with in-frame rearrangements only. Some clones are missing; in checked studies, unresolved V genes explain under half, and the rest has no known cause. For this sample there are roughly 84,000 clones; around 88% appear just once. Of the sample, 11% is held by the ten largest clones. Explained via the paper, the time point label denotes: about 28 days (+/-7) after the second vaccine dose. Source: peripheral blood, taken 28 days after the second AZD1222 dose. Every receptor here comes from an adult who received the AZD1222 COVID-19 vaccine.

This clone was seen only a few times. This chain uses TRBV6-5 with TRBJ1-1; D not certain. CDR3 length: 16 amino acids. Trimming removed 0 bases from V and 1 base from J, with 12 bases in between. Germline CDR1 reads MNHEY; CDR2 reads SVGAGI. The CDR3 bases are TGTGCCAGCAGTTACTCGATTTCCCCTGCGAACACTGAAGCTTTCTTT. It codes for CASSYSISPANTEAFF.

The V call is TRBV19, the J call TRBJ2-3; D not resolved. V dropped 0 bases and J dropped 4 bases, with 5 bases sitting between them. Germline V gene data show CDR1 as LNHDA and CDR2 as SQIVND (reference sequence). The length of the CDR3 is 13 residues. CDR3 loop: CASSIDPPDTQYF. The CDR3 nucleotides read TGTGCCAGTAGTATAGATCCCCCAGATACGCAGTATTTT. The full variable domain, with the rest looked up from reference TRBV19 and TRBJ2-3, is DGGITQSPKYLFRKEGQNVTLSCEQNLNHDAMYWYRQDPGQGLRLIYYSQIVNDFQKGDIAEGYSVSREKKESFPLTVTSAQKNPTAFYLCASSIDPPDTQYFGPGTRLTVL.

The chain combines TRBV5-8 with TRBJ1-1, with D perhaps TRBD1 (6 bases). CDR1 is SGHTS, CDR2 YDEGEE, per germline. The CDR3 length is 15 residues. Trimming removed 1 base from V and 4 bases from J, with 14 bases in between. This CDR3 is CASSLLWGLGTEAFF. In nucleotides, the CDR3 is TGTGCCAGCAGCTTGCTTTGGGGGCTGGGCACTGAAGCTTTCTTT.

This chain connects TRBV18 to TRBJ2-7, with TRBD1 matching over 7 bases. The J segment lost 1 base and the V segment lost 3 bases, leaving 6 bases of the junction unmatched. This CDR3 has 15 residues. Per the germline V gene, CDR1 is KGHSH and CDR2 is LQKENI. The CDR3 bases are TGTGCCAGCTCACCCCCAGGGGGTTATTCCTACGAGCAGTACTTC. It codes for CASSPPGGYSYEQYF. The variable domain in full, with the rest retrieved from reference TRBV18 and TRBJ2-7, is NAGVMQNPRHLVRRRGQEARLRCSPMKGHSHVYWYRQLPEEGLKFMVYLQKENIIDESGMPKERFSAEFPKEGPSILRIQQVVRGDSAAYFCASSPPGGYSYEQYFGPGTRLTVT.

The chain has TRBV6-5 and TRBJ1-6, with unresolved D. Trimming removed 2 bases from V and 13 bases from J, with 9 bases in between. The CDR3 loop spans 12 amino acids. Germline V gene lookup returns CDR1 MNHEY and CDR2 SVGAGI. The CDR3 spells CASSYGDAPLHF. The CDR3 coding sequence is TGTGCCAGCAGTTACGGCGACGCGCCCCTCCACTTT.

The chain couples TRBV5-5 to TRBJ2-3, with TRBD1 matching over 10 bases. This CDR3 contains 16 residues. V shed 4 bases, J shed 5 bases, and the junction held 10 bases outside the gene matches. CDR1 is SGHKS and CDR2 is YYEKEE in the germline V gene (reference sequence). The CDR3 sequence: CASSARRQGAGDTQYF. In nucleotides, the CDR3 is TGTGCCAGCAGCGCTAGGAGACAGGGGGCTGGAGATACGCAGTATTTT.

The CDR3 bases are TGTGCCAGCAGCCAAGTAGAGGTAACAGGGACCACCTTC. It is translated as CASSQVEVTGTTF. This chain joins TRBV14 and TRBJ1-2; tentative D call: TRBD1 (6 bases). The germline V gene has CDR1 SGHDN and CDR2 FVKESK. V was clipped by 1 base and J by 13 bases, with 16 bases between them. The CDR3 has 13 residues.

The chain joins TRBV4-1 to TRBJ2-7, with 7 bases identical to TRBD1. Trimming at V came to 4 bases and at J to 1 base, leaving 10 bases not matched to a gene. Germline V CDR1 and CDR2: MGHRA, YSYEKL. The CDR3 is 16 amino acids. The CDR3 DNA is TGCGCCAGCAGCCCAGATCCGGGACAGCTATCCTACGAGCAGTACTTC. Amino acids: CASSPDPGQLSYEQYF.

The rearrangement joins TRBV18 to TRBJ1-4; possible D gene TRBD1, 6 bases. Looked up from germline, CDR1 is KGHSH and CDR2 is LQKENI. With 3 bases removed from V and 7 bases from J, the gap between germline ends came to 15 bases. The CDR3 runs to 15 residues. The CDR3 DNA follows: TGTGCCAGCTCACCGGCGGGGGGCGCCGGTGAAAAACTGTTTTTT. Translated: CASSPAGGAGEKLFF. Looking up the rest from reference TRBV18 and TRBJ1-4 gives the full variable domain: NAGVMQNPRHLVRRRGQEARLRCSPMKGHSHVYWYRQLPEEGLKFMVYLQKENIIDESGMPKERFSAEFPKEGPSILRIQQVVRGDSAAYFCASSPAGGAGEKLFFGSGTQLSVL.

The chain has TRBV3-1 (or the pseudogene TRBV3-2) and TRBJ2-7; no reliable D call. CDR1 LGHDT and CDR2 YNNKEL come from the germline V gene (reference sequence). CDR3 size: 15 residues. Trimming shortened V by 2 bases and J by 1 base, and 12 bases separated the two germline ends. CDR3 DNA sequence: TGTGCCAGCAGCCAAACAGCCGTACCGTCCTACGAGCAGTACTTC. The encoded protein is CASSQTAVPSYEQYF.

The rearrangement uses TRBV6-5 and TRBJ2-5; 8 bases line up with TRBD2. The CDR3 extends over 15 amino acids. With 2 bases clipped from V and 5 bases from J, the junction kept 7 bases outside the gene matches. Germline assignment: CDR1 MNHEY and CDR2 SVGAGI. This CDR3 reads CASSYPGGPLETQYF. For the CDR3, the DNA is TGTGCCAGCAGTTACCCGGGGGGGCCTTTGGAGACCCAGTACTTC.

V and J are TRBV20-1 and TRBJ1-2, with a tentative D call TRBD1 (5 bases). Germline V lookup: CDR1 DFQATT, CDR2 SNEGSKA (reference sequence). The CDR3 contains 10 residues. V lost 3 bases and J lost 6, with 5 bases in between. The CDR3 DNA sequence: TGCAGTGCTAGGGGGGATGGCTACACCTTC. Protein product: CSARGDGYTF.

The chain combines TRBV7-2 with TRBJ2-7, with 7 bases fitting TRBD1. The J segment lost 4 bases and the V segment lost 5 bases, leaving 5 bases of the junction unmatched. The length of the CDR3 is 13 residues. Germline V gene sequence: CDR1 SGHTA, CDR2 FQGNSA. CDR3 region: CASSPGQLYEQYF. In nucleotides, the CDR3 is TGTGCCAGCAGCCCGGGACAGCTTTACGAGCAGTACTTC.

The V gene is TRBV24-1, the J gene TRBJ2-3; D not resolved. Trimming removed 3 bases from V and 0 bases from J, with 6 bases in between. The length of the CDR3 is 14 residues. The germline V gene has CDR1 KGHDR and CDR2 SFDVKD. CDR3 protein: CATSDPHSTDTQYF. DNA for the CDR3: TGTGCCACCAGTGATCCCCACAGCACAGATACGCAGTATTTT.